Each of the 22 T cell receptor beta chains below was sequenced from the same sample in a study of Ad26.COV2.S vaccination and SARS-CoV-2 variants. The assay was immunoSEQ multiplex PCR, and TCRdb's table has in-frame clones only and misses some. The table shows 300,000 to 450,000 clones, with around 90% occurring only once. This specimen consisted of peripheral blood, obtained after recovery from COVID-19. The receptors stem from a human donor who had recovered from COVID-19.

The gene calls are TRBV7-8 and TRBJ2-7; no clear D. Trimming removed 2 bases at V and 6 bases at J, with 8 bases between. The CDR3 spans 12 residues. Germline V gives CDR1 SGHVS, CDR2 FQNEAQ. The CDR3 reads CASSLIFGEQYF. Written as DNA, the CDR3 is TGTGCCAGCAGCTTAATTTTTGGCGAGCAGTACTTC.

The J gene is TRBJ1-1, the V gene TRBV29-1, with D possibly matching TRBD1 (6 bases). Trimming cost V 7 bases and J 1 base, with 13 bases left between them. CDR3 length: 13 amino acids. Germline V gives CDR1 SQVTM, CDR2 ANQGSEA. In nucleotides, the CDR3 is TGCAGCGGCTCACAGGGCTGGAACACTGAAGCTTTCTTT. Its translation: CSGSQGWNTEAFF.

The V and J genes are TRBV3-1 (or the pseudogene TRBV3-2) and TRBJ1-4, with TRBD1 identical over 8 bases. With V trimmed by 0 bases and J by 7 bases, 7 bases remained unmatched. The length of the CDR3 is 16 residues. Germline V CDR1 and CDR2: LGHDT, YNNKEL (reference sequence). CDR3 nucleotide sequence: TGTGCCAGCAGCCAAGATCCTGCAGGGGGCCGTGAAAAACTGTTTTTT. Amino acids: CASSQDPAGGREKLFF.

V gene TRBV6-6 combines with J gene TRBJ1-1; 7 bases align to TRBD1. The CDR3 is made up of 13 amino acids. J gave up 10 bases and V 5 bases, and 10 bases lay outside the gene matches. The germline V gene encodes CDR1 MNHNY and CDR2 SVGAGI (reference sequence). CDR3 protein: CASSHRTGEGAFF. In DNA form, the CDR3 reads TGTGCCAGCAGTCACCGAACAGGGGAAGGAGCTTTCTTT.

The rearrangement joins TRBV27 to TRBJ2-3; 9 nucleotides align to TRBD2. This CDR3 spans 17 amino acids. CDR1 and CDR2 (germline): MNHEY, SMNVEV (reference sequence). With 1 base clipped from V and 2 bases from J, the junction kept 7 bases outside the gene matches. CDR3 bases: TGTGCCAGCAGTTTATTTTGGCTAGCGGGGTCCACAGATACGCAGTATTTT. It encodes CASSLFWLAGSTDTQYF.

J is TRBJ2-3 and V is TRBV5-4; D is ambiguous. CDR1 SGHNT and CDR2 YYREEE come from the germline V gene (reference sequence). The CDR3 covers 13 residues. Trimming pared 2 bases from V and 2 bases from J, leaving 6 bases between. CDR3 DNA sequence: TGTGCCAGCAGCTTTGAGTTCACAGATACGCAGTATTTT. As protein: CASSFEFTDTQYF. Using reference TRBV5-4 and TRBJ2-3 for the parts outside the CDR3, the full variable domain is ETGVTQSPTHLIKTRGQQVTLRCSSQSGHNTVSWYQQALGQGPQFIFQYYREEENGRGNFPPRFSGLQFPNYSSELNVNALELDDSALYLCASSFEFTDTQYFGPGTRLTVL.

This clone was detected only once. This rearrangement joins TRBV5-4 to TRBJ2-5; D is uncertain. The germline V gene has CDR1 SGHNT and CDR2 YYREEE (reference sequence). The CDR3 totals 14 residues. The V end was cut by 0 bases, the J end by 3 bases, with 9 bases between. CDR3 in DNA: TGTGCCAGCAGCTTGGGGGCCACCAAAGAGACCCAGTACTTC. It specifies CASSLGATKETQYF.

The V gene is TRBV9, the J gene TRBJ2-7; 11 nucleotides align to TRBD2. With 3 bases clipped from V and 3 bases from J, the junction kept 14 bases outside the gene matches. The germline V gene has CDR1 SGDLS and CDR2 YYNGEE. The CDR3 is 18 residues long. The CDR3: CASSAQGWSSGGNYEQYF. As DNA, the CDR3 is TGTGCCAGCAGCGCACAGGGGTGGTCTAGCGGGGGGAACTACGAGCAGTACTTC.

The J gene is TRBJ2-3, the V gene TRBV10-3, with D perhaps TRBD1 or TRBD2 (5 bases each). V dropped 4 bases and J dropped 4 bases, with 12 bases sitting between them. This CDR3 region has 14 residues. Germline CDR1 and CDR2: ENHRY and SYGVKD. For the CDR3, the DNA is TGTGCCATCAGTGCGGGGCAAAGGGCAGATACGCAGTATTTT. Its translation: CAISAGQRADTQYF.

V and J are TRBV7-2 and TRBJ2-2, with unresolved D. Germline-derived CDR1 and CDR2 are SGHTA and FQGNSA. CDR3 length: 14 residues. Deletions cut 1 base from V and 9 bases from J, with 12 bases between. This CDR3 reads CASSLGLSGRELFF. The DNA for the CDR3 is TGTGCCAGCAGCTTAGGGCTTTCTGGCCGGGAGCTGTTTTTT.

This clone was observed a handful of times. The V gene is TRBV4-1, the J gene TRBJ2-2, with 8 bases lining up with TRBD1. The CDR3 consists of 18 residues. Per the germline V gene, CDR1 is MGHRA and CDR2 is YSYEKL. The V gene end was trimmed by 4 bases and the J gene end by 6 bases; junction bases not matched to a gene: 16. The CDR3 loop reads CASSPIAFWTGRAGELFF. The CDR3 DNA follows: TGCGCCAGCAGCCCCATAGCATTCTGGACAGGGCGCGCCGGGGAGCTGTTTTTT.

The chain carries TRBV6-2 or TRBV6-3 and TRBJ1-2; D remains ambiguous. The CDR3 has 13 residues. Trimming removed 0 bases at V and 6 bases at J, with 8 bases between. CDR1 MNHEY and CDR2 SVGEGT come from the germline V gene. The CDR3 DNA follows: TGTGCCAGCAGTTACTCGACTATGAATGGCTACACCTTC. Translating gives CASSYSTMNGYTF.

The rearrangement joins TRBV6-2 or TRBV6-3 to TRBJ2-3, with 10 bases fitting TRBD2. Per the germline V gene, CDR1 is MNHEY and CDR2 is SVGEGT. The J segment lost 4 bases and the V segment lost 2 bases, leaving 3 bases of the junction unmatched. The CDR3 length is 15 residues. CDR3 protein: CASSYSGGAADTQYF. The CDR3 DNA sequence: TGTGCCAGCAGTTACAGCGGGGGGGCTGCAGATACGCAGTATTTT.

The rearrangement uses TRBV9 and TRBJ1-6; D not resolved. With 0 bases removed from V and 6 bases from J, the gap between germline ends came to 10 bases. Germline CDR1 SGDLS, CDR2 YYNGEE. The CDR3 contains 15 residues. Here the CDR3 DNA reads TGTGCCAGCAGCGTAGCTACGTGGGTTAATTCACCCCTCCACTTT. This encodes CASSVATWVNSPLHF.

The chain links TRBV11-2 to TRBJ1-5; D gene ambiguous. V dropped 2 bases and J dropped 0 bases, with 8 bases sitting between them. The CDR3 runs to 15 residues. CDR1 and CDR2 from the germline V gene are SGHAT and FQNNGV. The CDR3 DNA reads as TGTGCCAGCAGCTTATCCGGAGCTAGCAATCAGCCCCAGCATTTT. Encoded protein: CASSLSGASNQPQHF.

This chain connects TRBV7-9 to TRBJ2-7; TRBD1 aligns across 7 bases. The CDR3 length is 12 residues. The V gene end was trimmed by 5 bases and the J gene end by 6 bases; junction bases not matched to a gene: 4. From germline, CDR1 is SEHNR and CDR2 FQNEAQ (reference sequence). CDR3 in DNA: TGTGCCAGCAGCCCAGACAGGGCCGAGCAGTACTTC. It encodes CASSPDRAEQYF.

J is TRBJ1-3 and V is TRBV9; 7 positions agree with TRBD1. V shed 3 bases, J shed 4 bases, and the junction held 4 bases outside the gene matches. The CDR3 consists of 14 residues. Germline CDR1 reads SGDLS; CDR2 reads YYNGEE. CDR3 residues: CASSAGGRGNTIYF. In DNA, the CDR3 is TGTGCCAGCAGCGCAGGGGGAAGAGGAAACACCATATATTTT.

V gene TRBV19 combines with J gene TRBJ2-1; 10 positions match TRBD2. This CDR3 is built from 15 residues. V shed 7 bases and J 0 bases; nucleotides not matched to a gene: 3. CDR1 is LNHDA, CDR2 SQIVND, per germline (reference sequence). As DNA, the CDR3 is TGTGCCAGTATGCTAGCGGGGGACTCCTACAATGAGCAGTTCTTC. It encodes CASMLAGDSYNEQFF. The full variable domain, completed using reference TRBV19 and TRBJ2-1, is DGGITQSPKYLFRKEGQNVTLSCEQNLNHDAMYWYRQDPGQGLRLIYYSQIVNDFQKGDIAEGYSVSREKKESFPLTVTSAQKNPTAFYLCASMLAGDSYNEQFFGPGTRLTVL.

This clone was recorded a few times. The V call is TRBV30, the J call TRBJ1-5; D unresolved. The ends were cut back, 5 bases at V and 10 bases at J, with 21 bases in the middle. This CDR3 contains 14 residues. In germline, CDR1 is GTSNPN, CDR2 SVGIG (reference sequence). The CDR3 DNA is TGTGCCTGGGGGAGGAGACAAAATATCAGCCCCCAGCATTTT. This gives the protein CAWGRRQNISPQHF.

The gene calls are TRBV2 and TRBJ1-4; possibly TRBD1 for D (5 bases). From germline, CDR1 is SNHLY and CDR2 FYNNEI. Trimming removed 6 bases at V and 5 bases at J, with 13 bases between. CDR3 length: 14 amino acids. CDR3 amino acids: CASRRNRQNEKLFF. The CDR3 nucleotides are TGTGCCAGCAGGAGAAATAGACAGAATGAAAAACTGTTTTTT.

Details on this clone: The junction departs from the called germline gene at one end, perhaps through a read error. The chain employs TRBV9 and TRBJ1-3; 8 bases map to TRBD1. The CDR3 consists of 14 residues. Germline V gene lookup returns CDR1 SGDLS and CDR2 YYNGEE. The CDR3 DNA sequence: TGTGCCAGCAGCGGAAGAGAATACCGGACAGGGTTGAGGTTT. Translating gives CASSGREYRTGLRF.

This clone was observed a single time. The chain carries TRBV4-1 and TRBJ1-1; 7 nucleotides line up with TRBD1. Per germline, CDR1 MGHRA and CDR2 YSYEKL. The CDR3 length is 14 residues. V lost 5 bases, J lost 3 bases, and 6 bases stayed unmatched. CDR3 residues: CASSEGGRYTEAFF. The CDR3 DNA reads TGCGCCAGCAGCGAAGGGGGCAGGTACACTGAAGCTTTCTTT.